The next 28 T cell receptor beta chains were all read from a single sample in a study of monozygotic twins with inflammatory bowel disease. TCRdb reanalyzed the 5' RACE reads, giving one entry per CDR3 protein sequence and no DNA. The repertoire shows approximately 340,000 distinct CDR3 sequences; the top ten hold around 2%. The sample consisted of blood. All receptors come from a human donor with ulcerative colitis or Crohn's disease, or a healthy co-twin of an affected twin (not recorded which).

The chain employs TRBV29-1 and TRBJ1-1; TCRdb designates TRBD1, a call that cannot be tested without DNA. The CDR3 has 14 residues. The germline gives CDR1 SQVTM, CDR2 ANQGSEA. The CDR3 protein is CSAMTGGMNTEAFF.

The chain combines TRBV12-3 or TRBV12-4 with TRBJ1-5; TCRdb proposes TRBD1, but this gene call is untestable without DNA. The CDR3 length is 15 residues. The chain's CDR3 is CASSPTGGRGQPQHF.

The genes are TRBV9 and TRBJ2-2; TCRdb's D call, TRBD1, is unchecked because there is no DNA. The CDR3 spans 17 residues. Germline values: CDR1 SGDLS, CDR2 YYNGEE. The CDR3 sequence: CASNRGGAGSGTGELFF.

The V gene is TRBV10-3, the J gene TRBJ2-2; without DNA, the TCRdb call of TRBD2 cannot be checked. Germline-derived CDR1 and CDR2 are ENHRY and SYGVKD. This CDR3 comprises 15 residues. The CDR3 protein is CAIGGTAPNTGELFF.

The chain couples TRBV11-2 to TRBJ2-7. Germline assignment: CDR1 SGHAT and CDR2 FQNNGV. This CDR3 is 13 amino acids long. The CDR3 reads CASSLAGKGEQYF.

CDR3 sequence: CASSSYRGGQPQHF. The chain recombines TRBV7-2 with TRBJ1-5; there is no DNA to check the TCRdb D call of TRBD1. Germline-derived CDR1 and CDR2 are SGHTA and FQGNSA. The CDR3 has 14 amino acids.

This rearrangement joins TRBV29-1 to TRBJ2-1; the TCRdb D gene call, TRBD1, has no DNA to confirm it. Germline V CDR1 and CDR2: SQVTM, ANQGSEA. The CDR3 runs 14 residues. The CDR3 loop reads CSTHGDRDYNEQFF.

V gene TRBV4-1 combines with J gene TRBJ2-1; TCRdb designates TRBD1, a call that cannot be tested without DNA. The CDR3 has 16 amino acids. The germline CDR1 and CDR2 sequences are MGHRA and YSYEKL. The chain's CDR3 is CASSQVGIRTYNEQFF.

V usage is TRBV20-1 and J usage is TRBJ2-1; the D gene TCRdb calls, TRBD2, cannot be checked with no DNA. The germline gives CDR1 DFQATT, CDR2 SNEGSKA (reference sequence). The CDR3 has 16 amino acids. CDR3: CSGNTPGLAGNNEQFF.

The chain uses TRBV27 and TRBJ2-7; TCRdb indicates TRBD1, and absent DNA this call remains unverified. Germline V lookup: CDR1 MNHEY, CDR2 SMNVEV (reference sequence). The CDR3 extends over 16 amino acids. Here the CDR3 reads CASSLFSGTPAYEQYF.

V and J are TRBV30 and TRBJ1-1; TCRdb lists TRBD1, though no DNA is available to test this call. This CDR3 comprises 15 residues. Germline lookup yields CDR1 GTSNPN and CDR2 SVGIG (reference sequence). The CDR3 loop reads CAWSEGHSGSTEAFF. Full variable domain (missing parts from reference TRBV30 and TRBJ1-1): SQTIHQWPATLVQPVGSPLSLECTVEGTSNPNLYWYRQAAGRGLQLLFYSVGIGQISSEVPQNLSASRPQDRQFILSSKKLLLSDSGFYLCAWSEGHSGSTEAFFGQGTRLTVV.

The J gene is TRBJ1-2, the V gene TRBV18; TCRdb lists TRBD1, though no DNA is available to test this call. The CDR3 has 14 residues. CDR1 and CDR2 from the germline V gene are KGHSH and LQKENI. This CDR3 is CASSPGQGYYGYTF.

The rearrangement uses TRBV5-1 and TRBJ2-1; the TCRdb call, TRBD1, lacks DNA for checking. CDR1 SGHRS and CDR2 YFSETQ come from the germline V gene. CDR3 length: 15 residues. The CDR3: CASSPYRSPYNEQFF.

The chain has TRBV20-1 and TRBJ2-3. Germline V gene data show CDR1 as DFQATT and CDR2 as SNEGSKA (reference sequence). This CDR3 spans 13 amino acids. Here the CDR3 reads CSASGDSKDTQYF.

The chain has TRBV27 and TRBJ1-1; TCRdb proposes TRBD1, but this gene call is untestable without DNA. The CDR3 is made up of 12 amino acids. CDR1 and CDR2 (germline): MNHEY, SMNVEV (reference sequence). The CDR3: CASSFLGGGAFF.

CDR3 in amino acids: CASSPWTQPTELFF. The rearrangement joins TRBV18 to TRBJ2-2. The CDR3 runs 14 residues. Germline-derived CDR1 and CDR2 are KGHSH and LQKENI.

This chain joins TRBV5-1 and TRBJ2-7; TCRdb outputs TRBD1, but without DNA this stays unchecked. CDR3 length: 15 amino acids. Germline lookup yields CDR1 SGHRS and CDR2 YFSETQ. The CDR3 reads CASSLSQGVTYEQYF.

V and J are TRBV20-1 and TRBJ2-5; the D call from TCRdb, TRBD2, cannot be confirmed without DNA. From germline, CDR1 is DFQATT and CDR2 SNEGSKA (reference sequence). The CDR3 has 13 amino acids. This chain's CDR3 is CSAGASGVETQYF.

The chain links TRBV5-1 to TRBJ2-2; TCRdb proposes TRBD1, but this gene call is untestable without DNA. The germline CDR1 and CDR2 sequences are SGHRS and YFSETQ. This CDR3 has 15 residues. The CDR3 protein is CASSLATGYTGELFF.

This sequence joins TRBV20-1 and TRBJ1-6; lacking DNA, the TRBD1 call made by TCRdb goes unchecked. The CDR3 spans 14 residues. Per the germline V gene, CDR1 is DFQATT and CDR2 is SNEGSKA (reference sequence). The CDR3 here is CSALGDSNNSPLHF.

V usage is TRBV3-1 and J usage is TRBJ2-4. CDR1 is LGHDT, CDR2 YNNKEL, per germline (reference sequence). CDR3 size: 15 residues. The CDR3 loop reads CASSQDGVTKNIQYF.

V gene TRBV2 combines with J gene TRBJ2-1; TCRdb's D call of TRBD1 is untestable without DNA. The CDR3 contains 13 residues. CDR1 is SNHLY, CDR2 FYNNEI, per germline. This chain's CDR3 is CASRGEAYNEQFF.

The chain has TRBV18 and TRBJ2-7. Germline V gene data show CDR1 as KGHSH and CDR2 as LQKENI. This CDR3 region has 15 residues. CDR3 residues: CASSSGAGPSYEQYF.

J is TRBJ2-2 and V is TRBV20-1; the D call of TRBD1 rests on TCRdb alone, since no DNA is present to check it. The length of the CDR3 is 15 residues. The germline V gene encodes CDR1 DFQATT and CDR2 SNEGSKA (reference sequence). Here the CDR3 reads CTARRGTGYAGELFF.

This chain connects TRBV7-9 to TRBJ2-3. Germline CDR1 SEHNR, CDR2 FQNEAQ (reference sequence). CDR3 length: 15 amino acids. CDR3 protein: CASSHLSTAPDTQYF.

The chain combines TRBV24-1 with TRBJ2-7; without DNA, the TCRdb call of TRBD1 cannot be checked. Per the germline V gene, CDR1 is KGHDR and CDR2 is SFDVKD. The CDR3 consists of 15 residues. The CDR3 sequence is CATSDSTQGSYEQYF.

V usage is TRBV15 and J usage is TRBJ2-3. This CDR3 comprises 15 residues. The V gene's germline CDR1 is LNHNV and CDR2 YYDKDF (reference sequence). This CDR3 reads CATSRERLYTDTQYF.

The gene calls are TRBV15 and TRBJ2-7; the TRBD2 assignment by TCRdb is unverifiable without DNA. There are 16 residues in the CDR3. CDR1 is LNHNV, CDR2 YYDKDF, per germline (reference sequence). The CDR3 region is CATSRAGSRSMDEQYF.